This TCR beta chain was recorded in a study of shared clonotypes between healthy human individuals (TCRdb year 2020). Background for the entire study: A couple of women and a few men aged 18 to 49 years were included in the cohort. To increase sequencing depth and limit assay-specific biases, different laboratories used diverse techniques to prepare libraries and sequence TCR repertoires. To estimate repertoire size and how much clonotype sharing occurs between individuals, the study deeply sequenced the blood TCR repertoires of five healthy adults. For each donor, CD4 naive and CD4 memory were each run on three plates, CD8 naive on two plates, and CD8 memory on one plate. Each donor's leukapheresis produced roughly between about 0.85 and 10 billion PBMCs. What the work shows at the level of the full study, not this receptor alone: Pairwise subsampling led to the expectation that sequencing depth would affect the degree of clonotype sharing among donors. Naive subsets generally had larger estimated clonotype richness than memory subsets. Sharing across a handful of donors was observed for about 5% of naive CD4, about 3.2% of naive CD8, over 2% of memory CD4, and roughly 0.4% of memory CD8 clonotypes. Only blood was sampled, and tissue TCR repertoires likely differ from those in blood. Clonotypes shared by all four sorted-subset donors showed higher generation probabilities than non-shared clonotypes. The small number of donors limited the genetic and exposure-history diversity represented. Incomplete sequencing was indicated by rarefaction of sorted-subset datasets, despite the large sequencing depth.

CD8 naive samples were CD45RO-negative cells positively selected for CCR7, giving a CD45RA+CCR7+ population that excluded TemRA cells. Healthy HIV-negative adults with no recently reported acute infections or vaccinations were included as donors. All donors were Caucasian adults living in Nashville, Tennessee, USA. Blood was collected by leukapheresis, and PBMCs were isolated by Ficoll-Histopaque density gradient centrifugation and then cryopreserved in liquid nitrogen vapor phase. Analytical flow cytometry was used to check the purity and quantity of every magnetically sorted T cell population. Each sorted fraction had its genomic DNA isolated and then quantified by UV absorbance on a Nanodrop 2000c. Using the deep immunoSEQ assay, multiplex PCR amplified TCR CDR3 regions from genomic DNA. Extracted genomic DNA from each cell subset was distributed evenly across all wells of several immunoSEQ 96-well plates, and each plate was treated as a replicate. For sorted subsets, each replicate PCR was loaded with 200 ng genomic DNA, equivalent to some 27,000 T cell genomes. The purified libraries were quantified using a Qubit 3.0 fluorometer, sized with a Bioanalyzer 2100, and then quantified again using the KAPA Library Quantification kit. Every immunoSEQ 96-well plate was sequenced on a dedicated single-read 150-cycle Illumina NextSeq 550 flow cell. In the paper's pipeline: The immunoSEQ output contained only junctional sequences without quality scores, so filtering could not match that applied to full-length reads. Sequences were annotated with PyIR, a Python wrapper for IgBLAST v1.9, using IMGT germline references to assign V/J genes and CDR3. Reads were filtered out if the reads had weak V/J assignments (E-value above 1e-6), no CDR3, stop codons, out-of-frame junctions, or ambiguous translated residues. V3J clonotypes were defined as sequences sharing an identical inferred V gene, J gene, and CDR3 amino acid sequence. To compute the percentage overlap between repertoires, the number of shared unique clonotypes was divided by the size of the smaller repertoire. Richness of each repertoire was evaluated using RTK rarefaction, the Chao1 estimator, and Recon v2.1 estimates of unobserved clonotypes. Generation probabilities were computed with OLGA for all TCRbeta clonotypes obtained by the gDNA method from four donors. TCRdb holds this immuneACCESS table with in-frame rearrangements only. Some clones are missing; in checked studies, unresolved V genes explain under half, and the rest has no known cause. The DNA gave D and trimming, while V, J and clone size come from that table. The sample has about 2 million clones on record, around 96% of them singletons. Jointly, the top ten make up 1.2% of the sample.

The CDR3, from cysteine to phenylalanine, totals 17 residues. The read is trimmed to its CDR3 DNA, 51 bases read in frame from base 1. The junction shows trimming of 1 base on V and 0 bases on J, plus 18 bases between the germline ends. Taken from the germline V gene (reference sequence), the CDR1 and CDR2 loops are GTSNPN and SVGIG. For this clone: The clone's antigen remains unknown. No qualities accompany the bases; no much larger clone lies one base away.

The chain links TRBV30 with TRBJ2-5, with the D gene uncertain. The source is a man aged 18 to 30 in good health. Source material: naive CD8+ T cells sorted from blood. The sample's cell subset or site label is to be understood as: CD45RA+CCR7+. The CDR3: CAWSGADTPGDQETQYF. The DNA reads TGTGCCTGGAGTGGTGCGGATACACCTGGCGACCAAGAGACCCAGTACTTC.